These 5 T cell receptor beta chains came from one sample sequenced in a study of cytomegalovirus exposure and HLA in healthy donors. PCR involved 60 Vbeta and 13 Jbeta primers. The protocol was immunoSEQ multiplex PCR, while the TCRdb copy is restricted to in-frame clones and leaves out a portion. This sample has some 200,000 clones; around 84% occur once, and the top ten carry around 3%. Material for sequencing was PBMCs. Receptors were obtained from a woman between 50 and 59 years old in good health and CMV-seropositive.

This chain links TRBV10-1 with TRBJ2-3; tentatively, D is TRBD1 (6 bases). Looked up from germline, CDR1 is WNHNN and CDR2 is SYGVQD (reference sequence). Trimming cost V 4 bases and J 1 base, with 9 bases left between them. The CDR3 is 14 residues long. The CDR3 DNA reads TGCGCCAGCAGTGCAGACAGGCGCACAGATACGCAGTATTTT. Translating it yields CASSADRRTDTQYF.

The V call is TRBV7-2, the J call TRBJ2-5; D ambiguous. The CDR3 sequence is 13 residues long. Germline CDR1 and CDR2: SGHTA and FQGNSA. V lost 2 bases and J 5 bases, leaving 9 bases between the germline ends. The CDR3: CASSLYRTETQYF. CDR3 in DNA: TGTGCCAGCAGCTTATATCGTACTGAGACCCAGTACTTC.

In the case of this clone: Other DNA sequences in this sample translate to the same CDR3. V usage is TRBV18 and J usage is TRBJ2-7; 8 bases map to TRBD1. Losses at the gene ends were 3 bases for V and 2 bases for J; bases not matched to a gene: 3. The CDR3 has 14 amino acids. CDR1 KGHSH and CDR2 LQKENI come from the germline V gene. CDR3 sequence reads: CASSPGQGPYEQYF. The CDR3 DNA reads TGTGCCAGCTCACCCGGACAGGGACCCTACGAGCAGTACTTC.

CDR3 in amino acids: CASARASSYEQYF. The CDR3 region has the DNA TGTGCCAGCGCACGAGCTAGCTCCTACGAGCAGTACTTC. The rearrangement joins TRBV6-5 to TRBJ2-7; D remains ambiguous. The V end was cut by 8 bases, the J end by 0 bases, with 11 bases between. Germline V lookup: CDR1 MNHEY, CDR2 SVGAGI. The CDR3 has 13 amino acids.

This clone appeared a single time. A junction end diverges from the germline sequence, so it may reflect a read error. V gene TRBV6-6 combines with J gene TRBJ2-3; 8 bases are a match to TRBD1. From germline, CDR1 is MNHNY and CDR2 SVGAGI (reference sequence). The CDR3 has 15 residues. The CDR3 reads CAISESTGVTDTQYF. CDR3 DNA sequence: TGTGCCATCAGTGAGTCGACAGGGGTCACAGATACGCAGTATTTT.